The 24 T cell receptor beta chains below were found in one sample sequenced in a study of technical replicates of blood from a few donors. Here immunoSEQ multiplex PCR was the method, and the copy in TCRdb shows in-frame clones only, minus some. The data contain under 90,000 clones, under 95% of them singletons. The material sequenced was T cells isolated from PBMCs. Source of these receptors: a human donor in good health.

The J gene is TRBJ1-1, the V gene TRBV7-9; 8 bases align to TRBD1. This CDR3 spans 15 amino acids. V was clipped by 6 bases and J by 3 bases; unmatched bases: 9. The germline V gene has CDR1 SEHNR and CDR2 FQNEAQ (reference sequence). CDR3 in DNA: TGTGCCAGCAGACGTATCAGGGGGCGGGACACTGAAGCTTTCTTT. Amino acids: CASRRIRGRDTEAFF.

The rearrangement joins TRBV28 to TRBJ2-1; 9 positions agree with TRBD2. V dropped 5 bases and J dropped 7; count of bases not matched to a gene: 15. The germline gives CDR1 MDHEN, CDR2 SYDVKM. The CDR3 sequence is 17 residues long. CDR3 sequence reads: CASSPHSFGLASNEQFF. In DNA, the CDR3 is TGTGCCAGCAGTCCCCACTCTTTTGGACTAGCGAGTAATGAGCAGTTCTTC.

This chain links TRBV15 with TRBJ1-3, with D tentatively TRBD1 (5 bases). Trimming cost V 1 base and J 2 bases, with 12 bases left between them. Germline V gene data show CDR1 as LNHNV and CDR2 as YYDKDF (reference sequence). CDR3 size: 16 residues. CDR3 amino acids: CATSRVQGLAGNTIYF. In DNA, the CDR3 is TGTGCCACCAGCAGAGTTCAGGGACTTGCTGGAAACACCATATATTTT.

The V and J genes are TRBV30 and TRBJ2-5; a possible D gene is TRBD2 (5 bases). Germline CDR1 GTSNPN, CDR2 SVGIG (reference sequence). Trimming removed 2 bases from V and 4 bases from J, with 8 bases in between. CDR3 length: 12 residues. CDR3 residues: CAWSPEGETQYF. CDR3 sequence (DNA): TGTGCCTGGAGTCCCGAGGGAGAGACCCAGTACTTC.

The J gene is TRBJ2-1, the V gene TRBV5-1; 10 bases agree with TRBD2. The junction had 10 bases not matched to a gene; V was cut back by 0 bases and J by 4 bases. CDR3 length: 18 amino acids. The V gene's germline CDR1 is SGHRS and CDR2 YFSETQ. The CDR3 DNA reads TGCGCCAGCAGCTTGGCCCGATTAGCGGGAGGCCATTACAATGAGCAGTTCTTC. Protein sequence: CASSLARLAGGHYNEQFF.

The chain's CDR3 is CASSVTDSYNEQFF. CDR3 DNA: TGTGCCAGCAGTGTGACAGACTCCTACAATGAGCAGTTCTTC. The V gene is TRBV6-5, the J gene TRBJ2-1, with D perhaps matching TRBD1 (5 bases). The CDR3 totals 14 residues. The germline V and J ends were trimmed by 5 bases and 0 bases, with 8 bases remaining between them. Germline V gene lookup returns CDR1 MNHEY and CDR2 SVGAGI.

The V gene is TRBV5-1, the J gene TRBJ2-7, with D maybe TRBD2 (5 bases). CDR3 length: 14 residues. Germline V gene lookup returns CDR1 SGHRS and CDR2 YFSETQ. Trimming took 4 bases from V and 0 from J, leaving 11 bases between them. The CDR3 region is CASSPSGPSYEQYF. In nucleotides, the CDR3 is TGCGCCAGCAGCCCCAGCGGACCCTCCTACGAGCAGTACTTC.

The CDR3 protein is CASSLNFPAGAFQYF. DNA of the CDR3: TGCGCCAGCAGCTTGAATTTTCCTGCGGGGGCTTTTCAGTACTTC. V is TRBV5-1 and J is TRBJ2-5; the D gene is possibly TRBD2 (7 bases). Between the trimmed V and J ends, which lost 1 base and 11 bases, there was a span of 21 bases. In germline, CDR1 is SGHRS, CDR2 YFSETQ. CDR3 length: 15 amino acids.

The chain carries TRBV11-2 and TRBJ2-7; 12 bases match TRBD2. The CDR3 extends over 14 amino acids. Trimming removed 8 bases from V and 6 bases from J; junction bases left unmatched: 8. Germline V gives CDR1 SGHAT, CDR2 FQNNGV. The CDR3 DNA follows: TGTGCCAGCCGTCGACTAGCGGGAGAAGGCGAGCAGTACTTC. This gives the protein CASRRLAGEGEQYF. Complete variable domain (other parts from reference TRBV11-2 and TRBJ2-7): EAGVAQSPRYKIIEKRQSVAFWCNPISGHATLYWYQQILGQGPKLLIQFQNNGVVDDSQLPKDRFSAERLKGVDSTLKIQPAKLEDSAVYLCASRRLAGEGEQYFGPGTRLTVT.

The chain is built from TRBV7-7 and TRBJ2-7, with 9 bases aligning to TRBD1. This CDR3 region has 14 residues. Trimming removed 3 bases from V and 2 bases from J; junction bases left unmatched: 2. Germline lookup yields CDR1 SSHAT and CDR2 FNYEAQ (reference sequence). CDR3 region: CASSLGQGAYEQYF. In DNA, the CDR3 is TGTGCCAGCAGCTTGGGACAGGGAGCCTACGAGCAGTACTTC.

This sequence joins TRBV29-1 and TRBJ2-1; the D is unclear. With 7 bases removed from V and 12 bases from J, the gap between germline ends came to 13 bases. The CDR3 is 10 amino acids. Germline V gene sequence: CDR1 SQVTM, CDR2 ANQGSEA. CDR3 sequence (DNA): TGCAGCGCCGACGACCGAGGGCAGTTCTTC. Amino acids: CSADDRGQFF.

This clone is a singleton in its sample. This chain joins TRBV4-1 and TRBJ1-2, with D possibly being TRBD1 (5 bases). Germline assignment: CDR1 MGHRA and CDR2 YSYEKL. V shed 2 bases and J shed 8 bases, with 12 bases lying between them. The CDR3 length is 13 residues. CDR3 residues: CASSQTGVEGYTF. The CDR3 region has the DNA TGCGCCAGCAGCCAAACGGGGGTTGAGGGCTACACCTTC.

This chain connects TRBV5-1 to TRBJ2-3, with 8 bases that match TRBD1. This CDR3 contains 16 residues. V trimming: 4 bases; J trimming: 3 bases; junction bases outside the gene matches: 10. The V gene's germline CDR1 is SGHRS and CDR2 YFSETQ. Here the CDR3 reads CASSLGHWTGTDTQYF. The CDR3 coding sequence is TGCGCCAGCAGCCTCGGACACTGGACAGGGACAGATACGCAGTATTTT.

The rearrangement joins TRBV2 to TRBJ2-7; D is uncertain. This CDR3 region has 14 residues. Germline assignment: CDR1 SNHLY and CDR2 FYNNEI. Trimming cost V 8 bases and J 3 bases, with 17 bases left between them. CDR3 residues: CASGVRYLNYEQYF. The DNA for the CDR3 is TGTGCCAGCGGTGTAAGATACTTAAACTACGAGCAGTACTTC.

This rearrangement joins TRBV18 to TRBJ2-7, with D possibly being TRBD1 (6 bases). Deletions cut 6 bases from V and 0 bases from J, with 12 bases between. The length of the CDR3 is 14 residues. CDR1 and CDR2 (germline): KGHSH, LQKENI. The DNA of the CDR3 is TGTGCCAGCTCTCTACTACAGGGCTCCTACGAGCAGTACTTC. Translation: CASSLLQGSYEQYF. The full variable domain, rest sourced from reference TRBV18 and TRBJ2-7, is NAGVMQNPRHLVRRRGQEARLRCSPMKGHSHVYWYRQLPEEGLKFMVYLQKENIIDESGMPKERFSAEFPKEGPSILRIQQVVRGDSAAYFCASSLLQGSYEQYFGPGTRLTVT.

In this sample, this clone turned up once. The V gene is TRBV4-1, the J gene TRBJ2-7; D might be TRBD1 (6 bases). V was pared by 1 base and J by 0 bases, with 13 bases between. This CDR3 has 16 amino acids. Germline-derived CDR1 and CDR2 are MGHRA and YSYEKL. The CDR3: CASSQGNRENSYEQYF. In DNA, the CDR3 is TGCGCCAGCAGCCAAGGTAACAGGGAGAACTCCTACGAGCAGTACTTC.

The gene calls are TRBV5-8 and TRBJ1-4; 10 bases are a match to TRBD1. Germline V CDR1 and CDR2: SGHTS, YDEGEE. J lost 10 bases, V lost 4 bases, and 10 bases had no gene match. This CDR3 is built from 15 residues. The CDR3 spells CASSARDRGIGKLFF. The CDR3 DNA follows: TGTGCCAGCAGCGCCCGGGACAGGGGTATAGGAAAACTGTTTTTT.

J is TRBJ2-7 and V is TRBV7-8; possible D gene TRBD1, 5 bases. In germline, CDR1 is SGHVS, CDR2 FQNEAQ. The CDR3 length is 15 residues. V lost 1 base to trimming and J lost 3 bases, with 13 bases between them. This chain's CDR3 is CASSLGGEGVYEQYF. CDR3 DNA: TGTGCCAGCAGCTTAGGGGGCGAAGGAGTCTACGAGCAGTACTTC.

This clone was seen once. The V call is TRBV28, the J call TRBJ2-7; TRBD2 might be the D (6 bases). V was clipped by 3 bases and J by 8 bases, with 11 bases between them. CDR3 length: 12 amino acids. Germline V gives CDR1 MDHEN, CDR2 SYDVKM. In DNA form, the CDR3 reads TGTGCCAGCAGTTTCAGGGACTCTAAGCAGTACTTC. It yields the protein CASSFRDSKQYF.

This clone was seen a handful of times. The chain has TRBV20-1 and TRBJ1-1; perhaps TRBD1 as D (5 bases). This CDR3 spans 11 amino acids. Trimming removed 6 bases at V and 5 bases at J, with 10 bases between. CDR1 DFQATT and CDR2 SNEGSKA come from the germline V gene (reference sequence). The CDR3 region has the DNA TGCAGTGCCCTTGGACAAACTGAAGCTTTCTTT. It codes for CSALGQTEAFF.

The chain links TRBV21-1 to TRBJ1-5. TRBV21-1 is reported as a pseudogene. The CDR3 runs to 22 residues. The CDR3 coding sequence is TGTGCCAGCAGCAAAGCCGAAGATCCCCGGGGCCGGGGGGGACACCCTCAGGGGCCCCAGCATTTT. It encodes CASSKAEDPRGRGGHPQGPQHF.

The chain has TRBV4-1 and TRBJ1-2; maybe TRBD1 (5 bases). Germline lookup yields CDR1 MGHRA and CDR2 YSYEKL. The CDR3 has 21 residues. With 0 bases removed from V and 4 bases from J, the gap between germline ends came to 30 bases. The CDR3 DNA follows: TGCGCCAGCAGCCAAGAATCGGTCAAGGTTGGGCAGGGCGTTCGGATCTATGGCTACACCTTC. Its translation: CASSQESVKVGQGVRIYGYTF.

The V gene is TRBV5-1, the J gene TRBJ2-1; no firm D call. Trimming pared 0 bases from V and 4 bases from J, leaving 11 bases between. Germline V gene data show CDR1 as SGHRS and CDR2 as YFSETQ. The CDR3 has 15 amino acids. CDR3 coding DNA: TGCGCCAGCAGCTTGGCAGCGATAACGTACAATGAGCAGTTCTTC. Translating it yields CASSLAAITYNEQFF.

The chain recombines TRBV6-1 with TRBJ2-7, with 11 bases identical to TRBD2. Germline trimming cut 2 bases from V and 2 bases from J; bases unmatched to any gene: 11. The CDR3 extends over 18 amino acids. Looked up from germline, CDR1 is MNHNS and CDR2 is SASEGT. In DNA form, the CDR3 reads TGTGCCAGCAGTGAACAGATTGTTGGGACTAGCGGCGCCTACGAGCAGTACTTC. It codes for CASSEQIVGTSGAYEQYF.